These 25 T cell receptor beta chains share one sample of origin, sequenced in a study of blood T cell repertoires in COVID-19. Repertoires were generated with immunoSEQ multiplex PCR, while TCRdb's copy carries only in-frame clones and drops some. The sample yields some 250,000 clones, about 88% seen once. What was sequenced was peripheral blood. The receptors were sampled from an older woman with COVID-19, enrolled during active disease.

The V call is TRBV6-2 or TRBV6-3, the J call TRBJ2-3; a weak D match, TRBD2 (6 bases). The CDR3 is made up of 17 amino acids. CDR1 and CDR2 from the germline V gene are MNHEY and SVGEGT. With 2 bases removed from V and 0 bases from J, the gap between germline ends came to 15 bases. The CDR3 DNA follows: TGTGCCAGCAGTTACCCCTCCGGCGGGACTAGCACAGATACGCAGTATTTT. Residues: CASSYPSGGTSTDTQYF.

The chain has TRBV5-8 and TRBJ1-5; a weak D match, TRBD1 (5 bases). The V gene lost 4 bases and the J gene lost 7 bases, with 21 bases spanning the gap. Germline CDR1 SGHTS, CDR2 YDEGEE. The CDR3 length is 16 residues. CDR3 residues: CASSPPLGVRQQPQHF. For the CDR3, the DNA is TGTGCCAGCAGCCCTCCTTTAGGGGTCAGGCAACAGCCCCAGCATTTT.

The chain joins TRBV7-2 to TRBJ2-1; D is undetermined. This CDR3 comprises 13 residues. Germline-derived CDR1 and CDR2 are SGHTA and FQGNSA. Trimming left V 0 bases short and J 5 bases short, with 5 bases between. CDR3 amino acids: CASSLAENNEQFF. The DNA of the CDR3 is TGTGCCAGCAGCTTAGCCGAGAACAATGAGCAGTTCTTC.

This chain links TRBV14 with TRBJ1-1, with 7 nucleotides matching TRBD1. The CDR3 loop spans 15 amino acids. After removal of 3 bases from V and 2 bases from J, the junction contained 6 bases not matched to a gene. CDR1 and CDR2 from the germline V gene are SGHDN and FVKESK. DNA of the CDR3: TGTGCCAGCAGCCATTGGGGGGACAGTAACACTGAAGCTTTCTTT. Translating gives CASSHWGDSNTEAFF. The variable domain in full, with the rest retrieved from reference TRBV14 and TRBJ1-1, is EAGVTQFPSHSVIEKGQTVTLRCDPISGHDNLYWYRRVMGKEIKFLLHFVKESKQDESGMPNNRFLAERTGGTYSTLKVQPAELEDSGVYFCASSHWGDSNTEAFFGQGTRLTVV.

This clone was seen only once. This chain connects TRBV9 to TRBJ2-1, with TRBD1 matching 9 bases. This CDR3 spans 16 amino acids. The ends lost 2 bases at V and 3 bases at J; junction bases unmatched: 6. Germline CDR1 SGDLS, CDR2 YYNGEE. CDR3: CASSVRDRVVYNEQFF. Written as DNA, the CDR3 is TGTGCCAGCAGCGTTAGGGACAGGGTCGTCTACAATGAGCAGTTCTTC.

The rearrangement links TRBV11-2 to TRBJ2-7; TRBD2 matches 9 bases. Per germline, CDR1 SGHAT and CDR2 FQNNGV. This CDR3 is 19 amino acids long. Unmatched junction bases numbered 16, after V lost 4 bases and J lost 0 bases. CDR3 sequence (DNA): TGTGCCAGCAGCTCCGATGGTCGTTTATCTAGCGGGGCCTCCTACGAGCAGTACTTC. Translating it yields CASSSDGRLSSGASYEQYF.

The V gene is TRBV5-8, the J gene TRBJ1-2; D gene ambiguous. V lost 2 bases, J lost 3 bases, and 14 bases lay in between. CDR1 is SGHTS and CDR2 is YDEGEE in the germline V gene. This CDR3 has 15 residues. The CDR3 is CASSFKARRDYGYTF. The CDR3 DNA reads TGTGCCAGCAGCTTCAAAGCACGCCGTGACTATGGCTACACCTTC.

V is TRBV6-5 and J is TRBJ1-2; TRBD1 agrees at 7 bases. This CDR3 is built from 13 residues. CDR1 and CDR2 from the germline V gene are MNHEY and SVGAGI. V gave up 6 bases and J gave up 7 bases; unmatched junction bases: 8. The CDR3 region is CASSRGQVSGYTF. In DNA, the CDR3 is TGTGCCAGCAGCCGAGGACAGGTATCTGGCTACACCTTC.

The V and J genes are TRBV11-2 and TRBJ1-4; 9 bases fit TRBD1. The germline V gene encodes CDR1 SGHAT and CDR2 FQNNGV. There are 15 residues in the CDR3. V dropped 5 bases and J dropped 7; count of bases not matched to a gene: 8. The chain's CDR3 is CASSRTTGGTEKLFF. CDR3 in DNA: TGTGCCAGCAGCCGGACGACAGGGGGAACTGAAAAACTGTTTTTT.

The chain couples TRBV18 to TRBJ2-5, with TRBD2 matching over 12 bases. Germline assignment: CDR1 KGHSH and CDR2 LQKENI. V gave up 2 bases and J gave up 6 bases; unmatched junction bases: 10. The CDR3 extends over 17 amino acids. The CDR3 nucleotides read TGTGCCAGCTCACCAGGTCCGGCTAGCGGGAGGGGGAAGACCCAGTACTTC. Encoded protein: CASSPGPASGRGKTQYF.

CDR3 residues: CTSSPGGSDYGYTF. The CDR3 DNA is TGCACCAGCAGCCCGGGGGGCTCGGACTATGGCTACACCTTC. The V and J genes are TRBV1 and TRBJ1-2. TRBV1 has pseudogene status. The CDR3 is 14 residues long.

The V call is TRBV28, the J call TRBJ1-2; possibly TRBD1 for D (6 bases). Germline assignment: CDR1 MDHEN and CDR2 SYDVKM. Trimming shortened V by 4 bases and J by 2 bases, and 11 bases separated the two germline ends. The CDR3 consists of 14 residues. CDR3 nucleotides: TGTGCCAGCAGTTATGGACAGAACAACTATGGCTACACCTTC. It is translated as CASSYGQNNYGYTF.

The rearrangement links TRBV9 to TRBJ1-1; 10 nucleotides agree with TRBD1. The CDR3 is 16 residues long. Germline V lookup: CDR1 SGDLS, CDR2 YYNGEE. With 2 bases clipped from V and 2 bases from J, the junction kept 6 bases outside the gene matches. CDR3: CASSVTGTGANTEAFF. The CDR3 nucleotides are TGTGCCAGCAGCGTTACCGGGACAGGGGCTAACACTGAAGCTTTCTTT.

The J gene is TRBJ1-5, the V gene TRBV28, with 7 bases that match TRBD1. The germline V gene encodes CDR1 MDHEN and CDR2 SYDVKM. This CDR3 is 17 amino acids long. Trimming cost V 5 bases and J 6 bases; bases outside gene matches: 16. The CDR3 bases are TGTGCCAGCAGTACGCCGGGATGGGGTCAGGGGGGTCAGCCCCAGCATTTT. Translated, it gives CASSTPGWGQGGQPQHF.

The gene calls are TRBV9 and TRBJ2-2, with D maybe TRBD1 (6 bases). The V end was cut by 7 bases, the J end by 7 bases, with 20 bases between. The CDR3 runs to 15 residues. CDR1 and CDR2 (germline): SGDLS, YYNGEE. The CDR3 loop is CASPRDTGFGGELFF. In nucleotides, the CDR3 is TGTGCCAGCCCACGGGACACGGGGTTTGGCGGGGAGCTGTTTTTT.

The genes are TRBV10-3 and TRBJ2-5, with 8 positions matching TRBD1. This CDR3 spans 15 amino acids. In germline, CDR1 is ENHRY, CDR2 SYGVKD. The V gene end was trimmed by 8 bases and the J gene end by 0 bases; junction bases not matched to a gene: 8. CDR3 loop: CAIGVTGDYQETQYF. CDR3 in DNA: TGTGCCATCGGAGTGACAGGGGATTACCAAGAGACCCAGTACTTC.

The V and J genes are TRBV18 and TRBJ2-7; 7 bases map to TRBD2. The trim removed 3 bases at V and 2 bases at J, leaving 7 bases unmatched. CDR1 KGHSH and CDR2 LQKENI come from the germline V gene. This CDR3 contains 15 residues. The DNA of the CDR3 is TGTGCCAGCTCACCCCCTAGCGGAGCGACCTACGAGCAGTACTTC. Translated: CASSPPSGATYEQYF.

Written as DNA, the CDR3 is TGCGCCAGCAGCCTCAAGACAGGCAGCACAGATACGCAGTATTTT. Protein product: CASSLKTGSTDTQYF. The chain recombines TRBV5-1 with TRBJ2-3, with D possibly TRBD1 on 6 matching bases. The CDR3 contains 15 residues. CDR1 and CDR2 from the germline V gene are SGHRS and YFSETQ. Between the trimmed V and J ends, which lost 4 bases and 0 bases, there was a span of 12 bases.

The chain has TRBV9 and TRBJ2-5, with 13 bases lining up with TRBD2. Trimming took 3 bases from V and 5 from J; bases not matched to a gene: 7. Germline lookup yields CDR1 SGDLS and CDR2 YYNGEE. This CDR3 has 16 residues. The chain's CDR3 is CASSGGLAGVSETQYF. The CDR3 DNA follows: TGTGCCAGCAGCGGCGGACTAGCGGGAGTTTCGGAGACCCAGTACTTC.

The chain couples TRBV29-1 to TRBJ1-3, with D unresolved. Germline V gene lookup returns CDR1 SQVTM and CDR2 ANQGSEA. There are 14 residues in the CDR3. V dropped 0 bases and J dropped 4 bases, with 10 bases sitting between them. The CDR3 sequence: CSVEDRLTGNTIYF. In DNA, the CDR3 is TGCAGCGTTGAAGATCGATTGACAGGAAACACCATATATTTT.

This sequence joins TRBV5-1 and TRBJ1-4; possibly TRBD1 for D (5 bases). The CDR3 covers 13 residues. Germline CDR1 reads SGHRS; CDR2 reads YFSETQ. Trimming pared 1 base from V and 8 bases from J, leaving 9 bases between. CDR3 in amino acids: CASSLRSGEKLFF. The CDR3 nucleotides read TGCGCCAGCAGCTTGAGATCAGGGGAAAAACTGTTTTTT.

This sequence joins TRBV19 and TRBJ2-1; 10 bases align to TRBD2. Germline values: CDR1 LNHDA, CDR2 SQIVND (reference sequence). V lost 5 bases to trimming and J lost 4 bases; unmatched junction nucleotides: 8. CDR3 length: 16 residues. CDR3 nucleotides: TGTGCCAGTAGTTCCCGGGCTAGCGGGAGATACAATGAGCAGTTCTTC. Translating gives CASSSRASGRYNEQFF.

The chain links TRBV9 to TRBJ2-1; TRBD1 agrees at 7 bases. V shed 3 bases, J shed 0 bases, and the junction held 6 bases outside the gene matches. Germline V gives CDR1 SGDLS, CDR2 YYNGEE. The CDR3 covers 16 residues. CDR3 sequence: CASSATTGRSYNEQFF. The CDR3, as DNA: TGTGCCAGCAGCGCGACGACAGGGCGCTCCTACAATGAGCAGTTCTTC.

The gene calls are TRBV6-5 and TRBJ1-4; D remains ambiguous. The CDR3 is 13 residues long. The germline V and J ends were trimmed by 7 bases and 3 bases, with 9 bases remaining between them. Per the germline V gene, CDR1 is MNHEY and CDR2 is SVGAGI. CDR3 nucleotides: TGTGCCAGCACGCGGTCCCCTAATGAAAAACTGTTTTTT. Translation: CASTRSPNEKLFF.

The chain uses TRBV28 and TRBJ1-1, with D uncertain. This CDR3 spans 13 amino acids. Looked up from germline, CDR1 is MDHEN and CDR2 is SYDVKM. Trimming cost V 4 bases and J 2 bases, with 8 bases left between them. In nucleotides, the CDR3 is TGTGCCAGCAGTTCACAGAGCAACACTGAAGCTTTCTTT. Its translation is CASSSQSNTEAFF.